The next 22 T cell receptor beta chains were all read from a single sample in a study of T cell responses to AZD1222 COVID-19 vaccine. Method: immunoSEQ multiplex PCR; TCRdb's copy keeps in-frame clones and lacks some. The table shows about 140,000 clones, with 85% to 95% occurring only once. This specimen consisted of peripheral blood, obtained 28 days after the second AZD1222 dose. The receptor source for this set is an adult who received the AZD1222 COVID-19 vaccine.

The V call is TRBV7-2, the J call TRBJ1-3; a weak D match, TRBD1 (5 bases). Between the trimmed V and J ends, which lost 6 bases and 2 bases, there was a span of 17 bases. The CDR3 contains 16 residues. Per germline, CDR1 SGHTA and CDR2 FQGNSA. The CDR3 nucleotides read TGTGCCAGCAGTCGGGACCCACCTGGAACTGGAAACACCATATATTTT. Translation gives CASSRDPPGTGNTIYF.

The chain combines TRBV15 with TRBJ2-1, with 11 bases that match TRBD2. CDR1 is LNHNV, CDR2 YYDKDF, per germline (reference sequence). The CDR3 spans 13 residues. V was clipped by 3 bases and J by 15 bases; unmatched bases: 7. Here the CDR3 DNA reads TGTGCCACCAGCAGTCTGACTAGCGGGACGTCGTTCTTC. Amino acid sequence: CATSSLTSGTSFF.

The chain joins TRBV4-1 to TRBJ1-4, with 9 positions matching TRBD1. This CDR3 has 15 amino acids. The germline V gene has CDR1 MGHRA and CDR2 YSYEKL. V dropped 5 bases and J dropped 8; count of bases not matched to a gene: 9. The CDR3 DNA reads TGCGCCAGCAGCGGAAGGGACAGGGTTGGAGAAAAACTGTTTTTT. It translates to CASSGRDRVGEKLFF.

CDR3 loop: CASSFAGGGSGELFF. The CDR3 bases are TGTGCCAGCAGTTTTGCGGGAGGGGGTAGCGGGGAGCTGTTTTTT. The chain uses TRBV28 and TRBJ2-2; 9 bases match TRBD2. The CDR3 consists of 15 residues. Germline V lookup: CDR1 MDHEN, CDR2 SYDVKM. V lost 3 bases, J lost 7 bases, and 6 bases stayed unmatched.

This clone was counted once. The chain joins TRBV5-6 to TRBJ1-1; 9 bases match TRBD1. Per the germline V gene, CDR1 is SGHDT and CDR2 is YYEEEE. Unmatched junction bases numbered 17, after V lost 1 base and J lost 4 bases. The CDR3 has 19 amino acids. Here the CDR3 reads CASSLWSRDRVLGSTEAFF. For the CDR3, the DNA is TGTGCCAGCAGCTTGTGGTCCCGGGACAGGGTATTAGGAAGCACTGAAGCTTTCTTT. The full variable domain, rest sourced from reference TRBV5-6 and TRBJ1-1, is DAGVTQSPTHLIKTRGQQVTLRCSPKSGHDTVSWYQQALGQGPQFIFQYYEEEERQRGNFPDRFSGHQFPNYSSELNVNALLLGDSALYLCASSLWSRDRVLGSTEAFFGQGTRLTVV.

Notes on this clone: One end of the junction does not line up with germline, which may come from a read error. The gene calls are TRBV7-7 and TRBJ2-2; 9 nucleotides align to TRBD2. The CDR3 is made up of 16 amino acids. CDR1 is SSHAT and CDR2 is FNYEAQ in the germline V gene (reference sequence). CDR3 sequence (DNA): TGTGCTAGCAGCAAGCGGGAGGCCCGCGACACCGGGGAGCTGTTTTTT. This encodes CASSKREARDTGELFF.

This chain connects TRBV7-8 to TRBJ1-5; 7 bases agree with TRBD1. The CDR3 sequence is 17 residues long. Germline V gene sequence: CDR1 SGHVS, CDR2 FQNEAQ. The ends lost 5 bases at V and 2 bases at J; junction bases unmatched: 12. CDR3 nucleotide sequence: TGTGCCAGCAGCAAGCCTTTCACAGGGGCGGGCAATCAGCCCCAGCATTTT. As protein: CASSKPFTGAGNQPQHF.

The genes are TRBV12-3 or TRBV12-4 and TRBJ1-1; D is possibly TRBD1 (5 bases). Trimming stripped 3 bases from V and 1 base from J, with 6 bases between. This CDR3 spans 13 amino acids. The CDR3: CASSFRGNTEAFF. CDR3 in DNA: TGTGCCAGCAGTTTTAGGGGGAACACTGAAGCTTTCTTT.

The chain carries TRBV24-1 and TRBJ2-1; 11 nucleotides line up with TRBD2. CDR1 and CDR2 from the germline V gene are KGHDR and SFDVKD. The length of the CDR3 is 19 residues. V gave up 2 bases and J gave up 1 base; unmatched junction bases: 9. The CDR3 bases are TGTGCCACCAGTGATTACACTACTAGCGGGAGAGGTTCCTACAATGAGCAGTTCTTC. Amino acids: CATSDYTTSGRGSYNEQFF.

This clone appeared once. This rearrangement joins TRBV21-1 to TRBJ2-5; TRBD1 was called by the table and not checked on the DNA. TRBV21-1 is reported as a pseudogene. The CDR3 is made up of 18 amino acids. CDR3 in amino acids: CASSPQGLRQGNRETQYF. CDR3 coding DNA: TGTGCCAGCAGCCCTCAGGGTTTAAGGCAGGGGAATCGAGAGACCCAGTACTTC.

This clone was seen just once. The chain combines TRBV27 with TRBJ1-6, with unresolved D. Germline assignment: CDR1 MNHEY and CDR2 SMNVEV (reference sequence). With 3 bases removed from V and 7 bases from J, the gap between germline ends came to 16 bases. The CDR3 length is 16 residues. CDR3 protein: CASSLTGKHWNSPLHF. Here the CDR3 DNA reads TGTGCCAGCAGTTTGACGGGCAAACACTGGAATTCACCCCTCCACTTT.

The V gene is TRBV4-2, the J gene TRBJ1-5, with D perhaps matching TRBD1 (6 bases). The CDR3 runs to 15 residues. Germline V lookup: CDR1 LGHNA, CDR2 YNFKEQ. V was cut by 3 bases and J by 2 bases, with 11 bases left in between. CDR3 loop: CASSQYRVGNQPQHF. In nucleotides, the CDR3 is TGTGCCAGCAGCCAGTACAGGGTTGGCAATCAGCCCCAGCATTTT.

This CDR3 is CASSHRLGGRAFEQFF. CDR3 DNA: TGTGCCAGCAGCCACCGTTTGGGCGGGAGGGCCTTTGAGCAGTTCTTC. The chain couples TRBV5-5 to TRBJ2-1, with TRBD2 identical over 9 bases. V lost 4 bases to trimming and J lost 9 bases; unmatched junction nucleotides: 14. The CDR3 is 16 amino acids. Germline CDR1 is SGHKS and CDR2 is YYEKEE (reference sequence).

The CDR3 sequence: CASSLLRSSGANVLTF. DNA for the CDR3: TGTGCCAGCTCCTTGCTTAGGAGCTCTGGGGCCAACGTCCTGACTTTC. V and J are TRBV2 and TRBJ2-6; D gene unclear. The CDR3 sequence is 16 residues long. CDR1 is SNHLY and CDR2 is FYNNEI in the germline V gene. V was clipped by 8 bases and J by 0 bases, with 14 bases between them. The entire variable domain, with the rest obtained from reference TRBV2 and TRBJ2-6, is as follows: EPEVTQTPSHQVTQMGQEVILRCVPISNHLYFYWYRQILGQKVEFLVSFYNNEISEKSEIFDDQFSVERPDGSNFTLKIRSTKLEDSAMYFCASSLLRSSGANVLTFGAGSRLTVL.

The chain has TRBV11-2 and TRBJ2-1; 9 bases are a match to TRBD2. The CDR3 runs to 17 residues. The junction had 13 bases not matched to a gene; V was cut back by 2 bases and J by 8 bases. Germline loops: CDR1 SGHAT, CDR2 FQNNGV. CDR3: CASSLRLAGPAGDEQFF. CDR3 sequence (DNA): TGTGCCAGCAGCTTACGTCTAGCGGGACCTGCTGGCGATGAGCAGTTCTTC.

V is TRBV11-2 and J is TRBJ2-7, with 9 bases aligning to TRBD2. From germline, CDR1 is SGHAT and CDR2 FQNNGV. With 3 bases clipped from V and 0 bases from J, the junction kept 12 bases outside the gene matches. The CDR3 loop spans 18 amino acids. Here the CDR3 reads CASSLARTSSGASYEQYF. In DNA form, the CDR3 reads TGTGCCAGCAGCTTGGCCCGAACCTCTAGCGGGGCCTCCTACGAGCAGTACTTC.

The gene calls are TRBV7-3 and TRBJ2-1; D remains ambiguous. Between the trimmed V and J ends, which lost 1 base and 5 bases, there was a span of 9 bases. The CDR3 runs 14 residues. Germline CDR1 SGHTA, CDR2 FQGTGA. The CDR3 loop reads CASSLIGPNNEQFF. The CDR3 DNA is TGTGCCAGCAGCTTAATTGGGCCAAACAATGAGCAGTTCTTC.

CDR3 in amino acids: CASSTEGKDTQYF. In nucleotides, the CDR3 is TGTGCCAGCAGTACCGAAGGGAAAGATACGCAGTATTTT. The chain is built from TRBV27 and TRBJ2-3; D is undetermined. Germline V lookup: CDR1 MNHEY, CDR2 SMNVEV (reference sequence). With 5 bases removed from V and 5 bases from J, the gap between germline ends came to 11 bases. The CDR3 extends over 13 amino acids.

The gene calls are TRBV18 and TRBJ2-4; D unclear. CDR3 length: 16 residues. V was shortened by 2 bases and J by 0 bases, with 11 bases between the two germline ends. Germline V gene lookup returns CDR1 KGHSH and CDR2 LQKENI. Written as DNA, the CDR3 is TGTGCCAGCTCACCAAAGGCGGCCTCAGCCAAAAACATTCAGTACTTC. Translated, it gives CASSPKAASAKNIQYF.

This chain links TRBV25-1 with TRBJ2-1; 7 nucleotides align to TRBD1. CDR3 length: 16 amino acids. In germline, CDR1 is MGHDK, CDR2 SYGVNS. With 5 bases clipped from V and 0 bases from J, the junction kept 7 bases outside the gene matches. The CDR3 nucleotides read TGTGCCAGCAGTACACGACAGGGAAGCTCCTACAATGAGCAGTTCTTC. This translates into CASSTRQGSSYNEQFF.

J is TRBJ1-1 and V is TRBV4-1, with unresolved D. From germline, CDR1 is MGHRA and CDR2 YSYEKL. The CDR3 is 15 residues long. The germline V and J ends were trimmed by 3 bases and 1 base, with 12 bases remaining between them. The CDR3 DNA reads as TGCGCCAGCAGCCAGACGCGACGGACGAACACTGAAGCTTTCTTT. It is translated as CASSQTRRTNTEAFF.

J is TRBJ1-2 and V is TRBV18; D is possibly TRBD1 (6 bases). V gave up 6 bases and J gave up 4 bases, with 12 bases separating them. Germline V gives CDR1 KGHSH, CDR2 LQKENI. CDR3 size: 13 residues. Here the CDR3 DNA reads TGTGCCAGCTCCGGGGCAGGGGTCTATGGCTACACCTTC. The encoded protein is CASSGAGVYGYTF.